The 27 T cell receptor beta chains in this list originate from one sample, sequenced in a study of early T cells in non-severe SARS-CoV-2 infection. TCRdb passed the 5' RACE reads through MiXCR, listing each CDR3 protein once. The repertoire holds over 85,000 distinct CDR3 sequences, approximately 15% seen once, with 1.3% in the top ten. The sequencing sample was made of whole blood. These receptors originate from an adult who was a healthcare worker with PCR-confirmed SARS-CoV-2 infection or an uninfected control (not recorded which).

This clonotype was seen repeatedly, ten times or more. The chain links TRBV13 to TRBJ1-1, with D uncertain. This CDR3 has 14 residues. V lost 3 bases, J lost 5 bases, and 13 bases lay in between. Per the germline V gene, CDR1 is PRHDT and CDR2 is FYEKMQ (reference sequence). This CDR3 reads CASSLMGGGTEAFF. CDR3 nucleotide sequence: TGTGCCAGCAGCTTGATGGGAGGAGGAACTGAAGCTTTCTTT. Combining the CDR3 with reference TRBV13 and TRBJ1-1 gives the whole variable domain AAGVIQSPRHLIKEKRETATLKCYPIPRHDTVYWYQQGPGQDPQFLISFYEKMQSDKGSIPDRFSAQQFSDYHSELNMSSLELGDSALYFCASSLMGGGTEAFFGQGTRLTVV.

There are a few counts of this clonotype. V and J are TRBV29-1 and TRBJ2-2; D gene uncertain. Germline CDR1 SQVTM, CDR2 ANQGSEA. V lost 4 bases and J lost 7, with 4 bases in between. This CDR3 region has 10 residues. The chain's CDR3 is CSVGSGELFF. CDR3 DNA sequence: TGCAGCGTTGGGAGCGGGGAGCTGTTTTTT.

This chain uses TRBV9 with TRBJ2-7; a weak D match, TRBD2 (6 bases). Germline V gives CDR1 SGDLS, CDR2 YYNGEE. V lost 0 bases, J lost 3 bases, and 13 bases lay in between. This CDR3 comprises 15 residues. CDR3: CASSVGGTYNYEQYF. DNA for the CDR3: TGTGCCAGCAGCGTAGGGGGGACTTATAACTACGAGCAGTACTTC. Drawing the rest from reference TRBV9 and TRBJ2-7, the complete variable domain is DSGVTQTPKHLITATGQRVTLRCSPRSGDLSVYWYQQSLDQGLQFLIQYYNGEERAKGNILERFSAQQFPDLHSELNLSSLELGDSALYFCASSVGGTYNYEQYFGPGTRLTVT.

This clonotype was counted between two and nine times. The CDR3 DNA sequence: TGTGCCATCCGTCGGGGGGTCCACTTGTATTTT. Its protein is CAIRRGVHLYF. The J gene is TRBJ2-3, the V gene TRBV12-3 or TRBV12-4; 7 positions match TRBD2. The CDR3 totals 11 residues. V gave up 10 bases and J gave up 14 bases; unmatched junction bases: 12.

This clonotype was counted many times. The gene calls are TRBV11-2 and TRBJ2-6; 8 bases match TRBD1. J lost 0 bases, V lost 1 base, and 2 bases had no gene match. Germline values: CDR1 SGHAT, CDR2 FQNNGV. CDR3 length: 17 amino acids. The CDR3, as DNA: TGTGCCAGCAGCTTAGGGACAGGGATCTCTGGGGCCAACGTCCTGACTTTC. This codes for CASSLGTGISGANVLTF.

There are a few counts of this clonotype. The chain combines TRBV20-1 with TRBJ2-7, with D maybe TRBD2 (6 bases). Germline V lookup: CDR1 DFQATT, CDR2 SNEGSKA (reference sequence). The CDR3 runs to 13 residues. V lost 5 bases and J lost 3, with 14 bases in between. The CDR3 bases are TGCAGTGCTTACTGGGACTCGAGCTACGAGCAGTACTTC. It yields the protein CSAYWDSSYEQYF.

This clonotype has only a few counts. The chain links TRBV20-1 to TRBJ2-3; D gene uncertain. V was pared by 3 bases and J by 0 bases, with 16 bases between. Germline V gives CDR1 DFQATT, CDR2 SNEGSKA (reference sequence). The CDR3 totals 16 residues. CDR3: CSARVFSTESTDTQYF. The CDR3 DNA reads TGCAGTGCTAGGGTCTTCAGTACAGAGAGCACAGATACGCAGTATTTT.

The J gene is TRBJ2-5, the V gene TRBV7-9, with D perhaps matching TRBD2 (5 bases). The CDR3 consists of 14 residues. The V gene lost 1 base and the J gene lost 3 bases, with 9 bases spanning the gap. Germline CDR1 and CDR2: SEHNR and FQNEAQ (reference sequence). The CDR3 protein is CASSLGAREETQYF. For the CDR3, the DNA is TGTGCCAGCAGCTTAGGAGCGAGGGAAGAGACCCAGTACTTC.

V gene TRBV29-1 combines with J gene TRBJ2-2; D is undetermined. The ends were cut back, 4 bases at V and 3 bases at J, with 9 bases in the middle. Germline values: CDR1 SQVTM, CDR2 ANQGSEA. The length of the CDR3 is 13 residues. CDR3 DNA sequence: TGCAGCGTTGTTGACGGTGACACCGGGGAGCTGTTTTTT. Protein product: CSVVDGDTGELFF.

This clonotype was counted at least ten times. A read error may produce the germline difference seen at one junction end. The chain carries TRBV5-1 and TRBJ2-3, with D tentatively TRBD1 (5 bases). Germline V gives CDR1 SGHRS, CDR2 YFSETQ. The CDR3 length is 12 residues. DNA of the CDR3: TGTGCCAGCAGCTTAGGGGCGGATACGCAGTATTTT. Residues: CASSLGADTQYF.

This clonotype was seen more than once but under ten times. V usage is TRBV4-3 and J usage is TRBJ2-3, with 8 bases matching TRBD2. This CDR3 comprises 14 residues. With 6 bases clipped from V and 2 bases from J, the junction kept 4 bases outside the gene matches. Germline V gene data show CDR1 as LGHNA and CDR2 as YSLEER. The CDR3 sequence: CASRLAVNTDTQYF. CDR3 sequence (DNA): TGCGCCAGCAGACTAGCGGTAAACACAGATACGCAGTATTTT.

This clonotype was seen a few times. The rearrangement joins TRBV12-3 or TRBV12-4 to TRBJ2-1; 12 bases align to TRBD2. The CDR3 loop spans 16 amino acids. J lost 6 bases, V lost 7 bases, and 10 bases had no gene match. The chain's CDR3 is CASTTRLAGALNEQFF. CDR3 bases: TGTGCCAGCACTACCAGACTAGCGGGAGCTCTCAATGAGCAGTTCTTC.

Ten or more counts support this clonotype. This chain links TRBV3-1 with TRBJ1-1, with 7 bases fitting TRBD1. The CDR3 totals 15 residues. Per the germline V gene, CDR1 is LGHDT and CDR2 is YNNKEL (reference sequence). J lost 3 bases, V lost 1 base, and 5 bases had no gene match. This chain's CDR3 is CASSQGPGGDTEAFF. CDR3 in DNA: TGTGCCAGCAGCCAAGGCCCAGGGGGGGACACTGAAGCTTTCTTT.

The genes are TRBV6-1 and TRBJ1-1; possible D gene TRBD1, 5 bases. CDR1 and CDR2 (germline): MNHNS, SASEGT. This CDR3 has 15 amino acids. V lost 6 bases, J lost 4 bases, and 18 bases lay in between. This CDR3 reads CASSRGLGEGTEAFF. The DNA of the CDR3 is TGTGCCAGCAGCCGGGGGTTGGGAGAGGGCACTGAAGCTTTCTTT.

This clonotype has just a few counts. The rearrangement links TRBV7-2 to TRBJ2-2, with D unclear. This CDR3 spans 14 amino acids. Trimming removed 0 bases at V and 6 bases at J, with 8 bases between. Germline CDR1 reads SGHTA; CDR2 reads FQGNSA. CDR3 in DNA: TGTGCCAGCAGCTTAGCTAAATCACCCGGGGAGCTGTTTTTT. This codes for CASSLAKSPGELFF.

Written as DNA, the CDR3 is TGTGCCAGCAGCCCCCTGTTCAAGGGCGGTGGGAGACACAATGAGCAGTTCTTC. It codes for CASSPLFKGGGRHNEQFF. The chain is built from TRBV7-6 and TRBJ2-1, with a tentative D call TRBD2 (5 bases). The CDR3 spans 18 residues. CDR1 is SGHVS and CDR2 is FNYEAQ in the germline V gene. V lost 5 bases and J 5 bases, leaving 25 bases between the germline ends. The entire variable domain, with the rest obtained from reference TRBV7-6 and TRBJ2-1, is as follows: GAGVSQSPRYKVTKRGQDVALRCDPISGHVSLYWYRQALGQGPEFLTYFNYEAQQDKSGLPNDRFSAERPEGSISTLTIQRTEQRDSAMYRCASSPLFKGGGRHNEQFFGPGTRLTVL.

V gene TRBV27 combines with J gene TRBJ1-2, with TRBD1 as a possible D gene (6 bases). V lost 3 bases and J lost 0, with 14 bases in between. The CDR3 totals 16 residues. In germline, CDR1 is MNHEY, CDR2 SMNVEV (reference sequence). CDR3 protein: CASSLDGNRANYGYTF. CDR3 nucleotide sequence: TGTGCCAGCAGTTTGGACGGTAACAGGGCTAACTATGGCTACACCTTC.

The J gene is TRBJ1-4, the V gene TRBV28; tentatively, D is TRBD1 (5 bases). Germline CDR1 reads MDHEN; CDR2 reads SYDVKM. This CDR3 region has 16 residues. With 6 bases removed from V and 0 bases from J, the gap between germline ends came to 14 bases. CDR3 nucleotides: TGTGCCAGCAGCTTCTCGCCGGGGGCAACTAATGAAAAACTGTTTTTT. Protein product: CASSFSPGATNEKLFF. Variable domain in full (rest from reference TRBV28 and TRBJ1-4): DVKVTQSSRYLVKRTGEKVFLECVQDMDHENMFWYRQDPGLGLRLIYFSYDVKMKEKGDIPEGYSVSREKKERFSLILESASTNQTSMYLCASSFSPGATNEKLFFGSGTQLSVL.

This clonotype is categorized as medium-sized (0.01 to 0.1%). The V and J genes are TRBV5-1 and TRBJ2-5; no clear D gene. Deletions cut 3 bases from V and 5 bases from J, with 14 bases between. CDR3 length: 14 amino acids. The germline CDR1 and CDR2 sequences are SGHRS and YFSETQ. As DNA, the CDR3 is TGCGCCAGCAGCTCCGCCTGGGTTGGGGAGACCCAGTACTTC. This codes for CASSSAWVGETQYF.

This clonotype has just a few counts. The chain links TRBV2 to TRBJ2-3, with 8 bases that match TRBD2. Germline V CDR1 and CDR2: SNHLY, FYNNEI. The ends lost 7 bases at V and 4 bases at J; junction bases unmatched: 7. There are 14 residues in the CDR3. This CDR3 reads CASNWGGGSDTQYF. CDR3 in DNA: TGTGCCAGCAACTGGGGCGGGGGGTCAGATACGCAGTATTTT.

This chain joins TRBV4-3 and TRBJ2-1; D not certain. The CDR3 runs to 14 residues. Trimming removed 0 bases from V and 3 bases from J, with 6 bases in between. Germline CDR1 LGHNA, CDR2 YSLEER. The CDR3: CASSQDTNYNEQFF. The DNA for the CDR3 is TGCGCCAGCAGCCAAGATACCAACTACAATGAGCAGTTCTTC.

This clonotype occurred a few times. The gene calls are TRBV28 and TRBJ2-2; D gene ambiguous. In germline, CDR1 is MDHEN, CDR2 SYDVKM. CDR3 size: 11 residues. V was pared by 7 bases and J by 6 bases, with 6 bases between. The CDR3 DNA is TGTGCCAGCACGACGGCCGGGGAGCTGTTTTTT. Translating it yields CASTTAGELFF.

This clonotype turned up a few times. The genes are TRBV7-9 and TRBJ2-2; D ambiguous. Germline-derived CDR1 and CDR2 are SEHNR and FQNEAQ (reference sequence). The CDR3 runs 12 residues. V lost 5 bases to trimming and J lost 6 bases, with 7 bases between them. The CDR3 nucleotides are TGTGCCAGCAGCGCCCCCCCCGGGGAGCTGTTTTTT. Its protein is CASSAPPGELFF.

In this sample, this clonotype turned up a few times. This chain connects TRBV27 to TRBJ2-7; 8 bases align to TRBD1. This CDR3 is built from 17 residues. Germline CDR1 is MNHEY and CDR2 is SMNVEV (reference sequence). V gave up 5 bases and J gave up 6 bases; unmatched junction bases: 18. CDR3 nucleotide sequence: TGTGCCAGCAGTCCGAAGCGAGGGACAGGACTACTCGCCGAGCAGTACTTC. The encoded protein is CASSPKRGTGLLAEQYF.

This chain links TRBV2 with TRBJ2-1; tentatively, D is TRBD2 (5 bases). Germline CDR1 and CDR2: SNHLY and FYNNEI. The CDR3 extends over 13 amino acids. Trimming pared 8 bases from V and 3 bases from J, leaving 11 bases between. The CDR3 sequence is CASARSDYNEQFF. In DNA form, the CDR3 reads TGTGCCAGCGCCCGTAGCGACTACAATGAGCAGTTCTTC. Filled out from reference TRBV2 and TRBJ2-1, the complete variable domain reads EPEVTQTPSHQVTQMGQEVILRCVPISNHLYFYWYRQILGQKVEFLVSFYNNEISEKSEIFDDQFSVERPDGSNFTLKIRSTKLEDSAMYFCASARSDYNEQFFGPGTRLTVL.

This clonotype has ten or more counts. CDR3 loop: CASSYTREDEQYF. Here the CDR3 DNA reads TGCGCCAGCAGCTATACGAGGGAGGACGAGCAGTACTTC. The chain employs TRBV5-1 and TRBJ2-7; weak D call: TRBD2 (6 bases). V was shortened by 3 bases and J by 5 bases, with 12 bases between the two germline ends. Germline V gene data show CDR1 as SGHRS and CDR2 as YFSETQ. The length of the CDR3 is 13 residues.

This clonotype was seen a handful of times. CDR3 region: CASSDDRGLPYEQYF. For the CDR3, the DNA is TGCGCCAGCAGCGATGACAGGGGTCTACCCTACGAGCAGTACTTC. The genes are TRBV5-1 and TRBJ2-7; the match to TRBD1 covers 8 bases. V shed 4 bases and J 2 bases; nucleotides not matched to a gene: 8. The germline V gene has CDR1 SGHRS and CDR2 YFSETQ. This CDR3 has 15 residues.